This T cell receptor beta chain was retrieved from a study of blood T cell repertoires in COVID-19. People in the exposed group encountered a COVID-19 case within 2 weeks before entering the study. The length of the CDR3 is 13 residues. Per germline, CDR1 SGHNT and CDR2 YENEEA. Between the trimmed V and J ends, which lost 3 bases and 0 bases, there was a span of 6 bases. Source study methods: Cell counts per sample came from amplifying reference gene primers. Assay used: immunoSEQ multiplex PCR; TCRdb lists only in-frame clones, some missing. The V and J calls and the clone size are those of that table, but D and trimming were determined from the DNA. The data hold roughly 180,000 clones, with 80% observed a single time.

The sample taken for sequencing was PBMCs or T cells enriched from blood (not recorded which). The gene calls are TRBV11-3 and TRBJ2-7; maybe TRBD1 (5 bases). The receptor was isolated from a man aged 60-69 years who had been exposed to COVID-19. The CDR3 here is CASSLQGSYEQYF. The CDR3 coding sequence is TGTGCCAGCAGCTTGCAGGGCTCCTACGAGCAGTACTTC.